This entry is about one T cell receptor (beta chain). This record belongs to a study of OX40 agonist ivuxolimab in advanced cancers. Germline V lookup: CDR1 SGDLS, CDR2 YYNGEE. Trimming left V 1 base short and J 7 bases short, with 14 bases between. This CDR3 region has 14 residues. Assay: immunoSEQ multiplex PCR; the TCRdb copy retains only in-frame clones and omits some. The sample shows 65,000 to 85,000 clones, around 84% of them seen only once. This specimen consisted of CD4+ or CD8+ T cells sorted from blood, obtained in a trial of the OX40 agonist ivuxolimab. The V gene is TRBV9, the J gene TRBJ1-2, with D unresolved. This sequence originates from an adult with an advanced solid tumor such as melanoma, head and neck, liver or kidney cancer. CDR3 in amino acids: CASSVQDGGGGYTF. Here the CDR3 DNA reads TGTGCCAGCAGCGTACAGGACGGAGGAGGTGGCTACACCTTC.